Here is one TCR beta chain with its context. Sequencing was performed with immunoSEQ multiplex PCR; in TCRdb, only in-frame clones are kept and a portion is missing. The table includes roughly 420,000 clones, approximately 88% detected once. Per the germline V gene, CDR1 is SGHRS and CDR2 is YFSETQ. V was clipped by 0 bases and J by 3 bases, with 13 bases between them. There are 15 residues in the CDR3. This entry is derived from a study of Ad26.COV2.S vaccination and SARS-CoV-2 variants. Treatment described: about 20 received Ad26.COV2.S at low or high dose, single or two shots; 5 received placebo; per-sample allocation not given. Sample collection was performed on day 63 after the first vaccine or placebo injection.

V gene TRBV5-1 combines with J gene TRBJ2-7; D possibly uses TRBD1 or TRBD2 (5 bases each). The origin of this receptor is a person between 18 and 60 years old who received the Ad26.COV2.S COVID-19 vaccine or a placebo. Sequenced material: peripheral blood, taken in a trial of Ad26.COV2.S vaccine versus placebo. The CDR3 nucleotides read TGCGCCAGCAGCTTGGAAGGGCAGGGAGACTACGAGCAGTACTTC. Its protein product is CASSLEGQGDYEQYF.